This entry lists 25 T cell receptor beta chains sequenced from one sample in a study of blood T cell repertoires in COVID-19. Sequencing was performed with immunoSEQ multiplex PCR; in TCRdb, only in-frame clones are kept and a portion is missing. This table holds 80,000 to 90,000 clones, under 85% found once. What was sequenced was peripheral blood. The receptors originated from a woman older than 75 with COVID-19, enrolled during active disease.

With regard to this clone: Germline is not matched at one junction end, which may reflect a read error. J is TRBJ2-1 and V is TRBV7-7; 9 positions agree with TRBD1. The CDR3 spans 15 residues. Germline CDR1 SSHAT, CDR2 FNYEAQ (reference sequence). CDR3 in amino acids: CASSPGQGSYNEQFF. The CDR3 DNA is TGTGCTAGCAGCCCGGGACAGGGTTCCTACAATGAGCAGTTCTTC.

The chain recombines TRBV5-1 with TRBJ2-1; 7 bases are a match to TRBD1. CDR3 length: 15 amino acids. Germline assignment: CDR1 SGHRS and CDR2 YFSETQ. Trimming cost V 1 base and J 8 bases; bases outside gene matches: 9. The CDR3, as DNA: TGCGCCAGCAGCTTGATGACAGGGCCCGTCGATGAGCAGTTCTTC. It is translated as CASSLMTGPVDEQFF. The variable domain in full, with the rest retrieved from reference TRBV5-1 and TRBJ2-1, is KAGVTQTPRYLIKTRGQQVTLSCSPISGHRSVSWYQQTPGQGLQFLFEYFSETQRNKGNFPGRFSGRQFSNSRSEMNVSTLELGDSALYLCASSLMTGPVDEQFFGPGTRLTVL.

In regard to this clone: Additional DNA sequences in this sample encode the identical CDR3. This sequence joins TRBV5-4 and TRBJ2-5; 9 bases are a match to TRBD2. The CDR3 has 15 amino acids. Trimming removed 0 bases from V and 2 bases from J; junction bases left unmatched: 2. Germline V gene data show CDR1 as SGHNT and CDR2 as YYREEE (reference sequence). The CDR3 is CASSLGLAGQETQYF. The CDR3 nucleotides are TGTGCCAGCAGCTTGGGGCTAGCGGGGCAAGAGACCCAGTACTTC. The entire variable domain, with the rest obtained from reference TRBV5-4 and TRBJ2-5, is as follows: ETGVTQSPTHLIKTRGQQVTLRCSSQSGHNTVSWYQQALGQGPQFIFQYYREEENGRGNFPPRFSGLQFPNYSSELNVNALELDDSALYLCASSLGLAGQETQYFGPGTRLLVL.

V is TRBV6-6 and J is TRBJ2-7, with D maybe TRBD2 (6 bases). Trimming pared 7 bases from V and 6 bases from J, leaving 19 bases between. Germline loops: CDR1 MNHNY, CDR2 SVGAGI (reference sequence). The CDR3 has 14 amino acids. CDR3 DNA: TGTGCCAGCACCAAGATGGAGATTAGCGGCGAGCAGTACTTC. Its protein is CASTKMEISGEQYF.

This clone was seen just once. The chain carries TRBV19 and TRBJ2-1; TRBD2 agrees at 12 bases. V trimming: 2 bases; J trimming: 7 bases; junction bases outside the gene matches: 9. The CDR3 is 17 amino acids. Germline V gives CDR1 LNHDA, CDR2 SQIVND (reference sequence). CDR3 sequence (DNA): TGTGCCAGTAGTATATATAGCCTAGCGGGGGGGTTGAATGAGCAGTTCTTC. Amino acid sequence: CASSIYSLAGGLNEQFF.

The chain uses TRBV23-1 and TRBJ2-1; D is unresolved. Being an ORF, TRBV23-1 has a function that is uncertain. V lost 6 bases and J 2 bases, leaving 17 bases between the germline ends. The CDR3 has 16 residues. The CDR3 DNA is TGCGCCAGCAGCCCTCAGCGCGCGGATCCCTACAATGAGCAGTTCTTC. It specifies CASSPQRADPYNEQFF.

The chain carries TRBV24-1 and TRBJ2-3; TRBD1 aligns across 10 bases. The germline V gene has CDR1 KGHDR and CDR2 SFDVKD. This CDR3 has 16 residues. V trimming: 3 bases; J trimming: 6 bases; junction bases outside the gene matches: 8. The CDR3 region is CATSDLRDRGGDTQYF. The CDR3 DNA reads as TGTGCCACCAGTGATCTGCGGGACAGGGGAGGGGATACGCAGTATTTT.

The chain has TRBV9 and TRBJ2-5, with 7 bases that match TRBD1. The CDR3 runs to 15 residues. The ends lost 0 bases at V and 2 bases at J; junction bases unmatched: 4. From germline, CDR1 is SGDLS and CDR2 YYNGEE. The CDR3 region has the DNA TGTGCCAGCAGCGTAGCACAGGGGAGACAAGAGACCCAGTACTTC. Protein product: CASSVAQGRQETQYF. Looking up the rest from reference TRBV9 and TRBJ2-5 gives the full variable domain: DSGVTQTPKHLITATGQRVTLRCSPRSGDLSVYWYQQSLDQGLQFLIQYYNGEERAKGNILERFSAQQFPDLHSELNLSSLELGDSALYFCASSVAQGRQETQYFGPGTRLLVL.

The gene calls are TRBV10-3 and TRBJ2-2, with a tentative D call TRBD1 (6 bases). The CDR3 runs to 15 residues. V was trimmed by 4 bases and J by 1 base, leaving 10 bases between them. Germline V gene sequence: CDR1 ENHRY, CDR2 SYGVKD. The CDR3 is CAISVRTENTGELFF. As DNA, the CDR3 is TGTGCCATCAGTGTGAGGACAGAGAACACCGGGGAGCTGTTTTTT.

The genes are TRBV13 and TRBJ2-7; D is possibly TRBD2 (6 bases). CDR1 is PRHDT, CDR2 FYEKMQ, per germline (reference sequence). The V end lost 2 bases, the J end lost 2 bases, and 19 bases lay between the germline ends. The CDR3 loop spans 17 amino acids. CDR3 in DNA: TGTGCCAGCAGCTTACCACACACGCGGGGAGTAGCCTACGAGCAGTACTTC. Amino acids: CASSLPHTRGVAYEQYF.

This chain connects TRBV7-3 to TRBJ2-3; D gene unclear. This CDR3 has 13 amino acids. V gave up 2 bases and J gave up 6 bases, with 9 bases separating them. Per germline, CDR1 SGHTA and CDR2 FQGTGA. The CDR3: CASSLSVSDTQYF. CDR3 DNA sequence: TGTGCCAGCAGCTTATCGGTCTCGGATACGCAGTATTTT. The entire variable domain, with the rest obtained from reference TRBV7-3 and TRBJ2-3, is as follows: GAGVSQTPSNKVTEKGKYVELRCDPISGHTALYWYRQSLGQGPEFLIYFQGTGAADDSGLPNDRFFAVRPEGSVSTLKIQRTERGDSAVYLCASSLSVSDTQYFGPGTRLTVL.

V is TRBV7-2 and J is TRBJ2-7; 9 nucleotides line up with TRBD2. Germline V gene sequence: CDR1 SGHTA, CDR2 FQGNSA. Losses at the gene ends were 1 base for V and 4 bases for J; bases not matched to a gene: 11. The CDR3 sequence is 17 residues long. The CDR3 protein is CASSLGSGLAGYYEQYF. For the CDR3, the DNA is TGTGCCAGCAGCTTAGGATCGGGACTAGCAGGTTATTACGAGCAGTACTTC.

The rearrangement links TRBV5-6 to TRBJ1-6; possible D gene TRBD1, 6 bases. Trimming pared 6 bases from V and 4 bases from J, leaving 14 bases between. The CDR3 is made up of 15 amino acids. Germline CDR1 reads SGHDT; CDR2 reads YYEEEE. DNA for the CDR3: TGTGCCAGCACCCGGCGGGGGGCGTATAATTCACCCCTCCACTTT. This translates into CASTRRGAYNSPLHF.

This clone was detected only once. This sequence joins TRBV5-1 and TRBJ2-7; 12 bases fit TRBD1. The CDR3 covers 17 residues. Germline lookup yields CDR1 SGHRS and CDR2 YFSETQ. Trimming at V came to 6 bases and at J to 2 bases, leaving 12 bases not matched to a gene. This CDR3 is CASTGQGALQRPYEQYF. In DNA, the CDR3 is TGCGCCAGCACGGGACAGGGGGCCTTGCAGCGACCCTACGAGCAGTACTTC.

V and J are TRBV27 and TRBJ2-1; 9 nucleotides line up with TRBD2. The CDR3 totals 17 residues. From germline, CDR1 is MNHEY and CDR2 SMNVEV (reference sequence). The junction had 7 bases not matched to a gene; V was cut back by 2 bases and J by 2 bases. For the CDR3, the DNA is TGTGCCAGCAGTTTACGCTGGCGGGAGGGTGCCTACAATGAGCAGTTCTTC. This sequence encodes CASSLRWREGAYNEQFF.

This chain joins TRBV28 and TRBJ1-2; 7 nucleotides line up with TRBD1. Trimming removed 5 bases from V and 4 bases from J; junction bases left unmatched: 10. Germline CDR1 reads MDHEN; CDR2 reads SYDVKM. The CDR3 spans 15 residues. As DNA, the CDR3 is TGTGCCAGCAGTCACGTGGACAGGACGCTCTATGGCTACACCTTC. It translates to CASSHVDRTLYGYTF.

The genes are TRBV7-2 and TRBJ2-1, with 9 bases identical to TRBD1. Germline values: CDR1 SGHTA, CDR2 FQGNSA. CDR3 length: 14 residues. V dropped 6 bases and J dropped 6; count of bases not matched to a gene: 6. CDR3 bases: TGTGCCAGCAGTTTCGGGGACAGGGTCAATGAGCAGTTCTTC. Translated, it gives CASSFGDRVNEQFF.

A single count supports this clone. This sequence joins TRBV27 and TRBJ2-5; 7 bases are shared with TRBD2. This CDR3 has 16 amino acids. The germline V gene encodes CDR1 MNHEY and CDR2 SMNVEV (reference sequence). Trimming at V came to 5 bases and at J to 6 bases, leaving 15 bases not matched to a gene. CDR3 in DNA: TGTGCCAGCAGTCCCTATGGGGAGGGGACGGGAAAGACCCAGTACTTC. It yields the protein CASSPYGEGTGKTQYF.

V and J are TRBV27 and TRBJ2-5; D is unresolved. The CDR3 covers 14 residues. Germline V gene lookup returns CDR1 MNHEY and CDR2 SMNVEV (reference sequence). The V gene lost 1 base and the J gene lost 2 bases, with 8 bases spanning the gap. CDR3 bases: TGTGCCAGCAGTTTATTCGGCGGACAAGAGACCCAGTACTTC. It specifies CASSLFGGQETQYF.

V gene TRBV13 combines with J gene TRBJ1-2, with 9 bases aligning to TRBD1. Germline V lookup: CDR1 PRHDT, CDR2 FYEKMQ (reference sequence). The CDR3 loop spans 18 amino acids. The junction had 10 bases not matched to a gene; V was cut back by 2 bases and J by 0 bases. This CDR3 reads CASSLHPGQGLPNYGYTF. CDR3 DNA sequence: TGTGCCAGCAGCTTACATCCGGGACAGGGCCTACCTAACTATGGCTACACCTTC.

The V gene is TRBV27, the J gene TRBJ1-2; D may be TRBD1 (6 bases). The CDR3 loop spans 13 amino acids. Germline V gives CDR1 MNHEY, CDR2 SMNVEV (reference sequence). V lost 2 bases and J 6 bases, leaving 10 bases between the germline ends. The CDR3 DNA sequence: TGTGCCAGCAGTTTACGGGGGGGGCATGGCTACACCTTC. Translated, it gives CASSLRGGHGYTF.

The gene calls are TRBV10-3 and TRBJ2-3; 10 bases match TRBD1. Germline loops: CDR1 ENHRY, CDR2 SYGVKD. With 5 bases clipped from V and 0 bases from J, the junction kept 5 bases outside the gene matches. This CDR3 is built from 16 residues. CDR3 residues: CAISKGTGASTDTQYF. The CDR3 DNA is TGTGCCATCAGTAAGGGGACAGGGGCTAGCACAGATACGCAGTATTTT.

This chain uses TRBV15 with TRBJ2-1; 7 nucleotides match TRBD2. There are 15 residues in the CDR3. J lost 0 bases, V lost 10 bases, and 9 bases had no gene match. Germline assignment: CDR1 LNHNV and CDR2 YYDKDF (reference sequence). CDR3 residues: CASRHGGSSYNEQFF. CDR3 bases: TGTGCCAGCCGCCACGGGGGGAGCTCCTACAATGAGCAGTTCTTC.

The V and J genes are TRBV11-2 and TRBJ2-1; 8 bases map to TRBD2. Germline lookup yields CDR1 SGHAT and CDR2 FQNNGV. The ends lost 5 bases at V and 3 bases at J; junction bases unmatched: 12. CDR3 length equals 17 residues. CDR3 residues: CASSPGGAGAHYNEQFF. In DNA, the CDR3 is TGTGCCAGCAGCCCGGGGGGGGCGGGAGCGCACTACAATGAGCAGTTCTTC.

This sequence joins TRBV2 and TRBJ2-5, with D possibly matching TRBD2 (5 bases). The V end lost 6 bases, the J end lost 5 bases, and 13 bases lay between the germline ends. Germline V lookup: CDR1 SNHLY, CDR2 FYNNEI. The CDR3 length is 13 residues. CDR3 residues: CASRREMLETQYF. The CDR3 coding sequence is TGTGCCAGCAGGAGGGAGATGTTGGAGACCCAGTACTTC.